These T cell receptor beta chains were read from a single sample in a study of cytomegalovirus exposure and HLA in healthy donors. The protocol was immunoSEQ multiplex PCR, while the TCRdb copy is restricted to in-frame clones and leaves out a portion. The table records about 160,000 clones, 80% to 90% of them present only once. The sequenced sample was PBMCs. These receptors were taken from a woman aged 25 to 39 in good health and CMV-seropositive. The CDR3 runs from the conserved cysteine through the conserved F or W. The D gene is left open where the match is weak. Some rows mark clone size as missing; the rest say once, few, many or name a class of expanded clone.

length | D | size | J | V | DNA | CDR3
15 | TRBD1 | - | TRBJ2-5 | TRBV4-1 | TGCGCCAGCAGCCAAGTTCGACAGGGAGTTGAGACCCAGTACTTC | CASSQVRQGVETQYF
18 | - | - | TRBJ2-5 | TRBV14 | TGTGCCAGCAGCCAAGAGGCCAGGGCGTCCCCCAACCAAGAGACCCAGTACTTC | CASSQEARASPNQETQYF
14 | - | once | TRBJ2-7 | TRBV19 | TGTGCCAGTAGTATCGGGTTTCGCTCCTACGAGCAGTACTTC | CASSIGFRSYEQYF
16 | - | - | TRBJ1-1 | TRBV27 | TGTGCCAGCAGTTTCCGTGGCTATAAAGGGGGCACTGAAGCTTTCTTT | CASSFRGYKGGTEAFF
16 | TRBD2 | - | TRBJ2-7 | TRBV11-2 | TGTGCCAGCAGCTTAGGGTCGGGACTAGCGGGGTACGAGCAGTACTTC | CASSLGSGLAGYEQYF
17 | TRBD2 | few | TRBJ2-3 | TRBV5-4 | TGTGCCAGCAGCTCCGGGACTAGCGGGTCTCACACAGATACGCAGTATTTT | CASSSGTSGSHTDTQYF
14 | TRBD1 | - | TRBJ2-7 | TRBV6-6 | TGTGCCAGCACTCTTGTGGGACAGGGCAACGAGCAGTACTTC | CASTLVGQGNEQYF
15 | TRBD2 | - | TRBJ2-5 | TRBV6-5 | TGTGCCAGCAGCAATAGCGGGGGGCCGTGGGAGACCCAGTACTTC | CASSNSGGPWETQYF
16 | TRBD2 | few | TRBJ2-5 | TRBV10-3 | TGTGCCATCAGTGAGTCTGGTAGCGGGGGGAAAGAGACCCAGTACTTC | CAISESGSGGKETQYF
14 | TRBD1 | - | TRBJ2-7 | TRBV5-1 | TGCGCCAGCAGCTTGGACAGGGGGATAGGCGAGCAGTACTTC | CASSLDRGIGEQYF